This T cell receptor beta chain was observed in a study of blood T cell repertoires in COVID-19. Across the whole study: Whether acute or convalescent, the COVID-19 samples came from the United States, Italy and Spain. Sources were T cells, B-cell-depleted T cells, or PBMCs; the material itself was cDNA or gDNA.

Some clones are missing from TCRdb's copy, which holds only in-frame ones; the method was immunoSEQ multiplex PCR. The profile shows 200,000 to 300,000 clones, around nine tenths of them singletons. This CDR3 has 18 amino acids. V was pared by 1 base and J by 0 bases, with 15 bases between. Germline-derived CDR1 and CDR2 are KGHDR and SFDVKD. The specimen was peripheral blood. V gene TRBV24-1 combines with J gene TRBJ2-1, with D tentatively TRBD2 (5 bases). This clonotype originated in a woman aged 60-75 years with COVID-19, enrolled during active disease. The CDR3 DNA sequence: TGTGCCACCAGTGATTTCGGCGGGCCTTCAAGCTCCTACAATGAGCAGTTCTTC. Protein sequence: CATSDFGGPSSSYNEQFF.